This T cell receptor (beta chain) was sequenced for a study of shared clonotypes between healthy human individuals. Assay used: immunoSEQ multiplex PCR; TCRdb lists only in-frame clones, some missing. The data show roughly 330,000 clones, less than 85% seen once. Donors comprised only Caucasian adults living in Nashville, Tennessee. Deletions cut 5 bases from V and 0 bases from J, with 15 bases between. The CDR3 is made up of 16 amino acids. Germline V gives CDR1 MNHNY, CDR2 SVGAGI (reference sequence). The receptor comes from a man aged 25-45 years in good health. Material: memory CD4+ T cells sorted from blood. The subset denotes: CD45RA-negative fraction. The chain joins TRBV6-6 to TRBJ2-3; D is possibly TRBD1 (5 bases). The DNA of the CDR3 is TGTGCCAGCAGTCACCGCACAGGTCCTAGCACAGATACGCAGTATTTT. It translates to CASSHRTGPSTDTQYF.